The clone carrying this T cell receptor (beta chain) was seen a handful of times. Its antigen remains unidentified. Germline V gene sequence: CDR1 MGHRA, CDR2 YSYEKL. V lost 5 bases, J lost 2 bases, and 5 bases stayed unmatched. The CDR3 contains 14 residues. This specimen comes from a study of blood T cells in healthy people across ages. Study-level results: Long-lived donors exceeded aged donors in naive CD4+ cells and diversity.

The authors ran a second PCR of 7 to 11 cycles using a sample-barcoded 5' primer and a J-beta primer mix. TCRdb re-called the 5' RACE reads with MiXCR, one entry per CDR3 protein. The sample lists approximately 780,000 distinct CDR3 sequences, 25% to 30% occurring once. The sample also formed part of further work on T cells of mothers and their children. This second study says: Material was donated by three healthy Caucasian mothers and their six children. Reads obtained per mother exceeded 8.5 million TCR beta CDR3 reads, with some 3 million obtained per child.

Sequencing was carried out using blood. The J gene is TRBJ2-7, the V gene TRBV4-1; 8 bases map to TRBD1. This receptor was obtained from a boy between 5 and 17 years old in good health. In nucleotides, the CDR3 is TGCGCCAGCAGCAAACAGGGGGTTGCCTACGAGCAGTACTTC. The encoded protein is CASSKQGVAYEQYF.